A selection of T cell receptor beta chains follows, all from one sample in a study of blood T cell repertoires in COVID-19. Using immunoSEQ multiplex PCR, the repertoire was profiled, and TCRdb retains in-frame clones only, with some absent. Among 150,000 to 200,000 clones, about 81% were seen once, and the ten largest hold roughly 10%. The sequencing sample was made of peripheral blood. The source is a woman of 80 years or more with COVID-19, enrolled during active disease. The CDR3 runs from the conserved cysteine through the conserved F or W. The D gene is left open where the match is weak. Some rows mark clone size as missing; the rest say once, few, many or name a class of expanded clone.

NA | many | TRBJ1-2 | TRBV18 | CASSPQGQTFYGYTF | TGTGCCAGCTCACCACAAGGACAGACATTCTATGGCTACACCTTC
NA | NA | TRBJ1-1 | TRBV6-5 | CASADRANTEAFF | TGTGCCAGCGCTGACAGAGCGAACACTGAAGCTTTCTTT
NA | NA | TRBJ1-5 | TRBV18 | CASSPDSGSEQPQHF | TGTGCCAGCTCACCAGATTCAGGGTCGGAGCAGCCCCAGCATTTT
NA | NA | TRBJ2-7 | TRBV7-2 | CASSLRRGYEQYF | TGTGCCAGCAGCTTACGCCGGGGCTACGAGCAGTACTTC
TRBD1 | few | TRBJ2-7 | TRBV6-5 | CASSIGTGVGEQYF | TGTGCCAGCAGTATCGGGACAGGGGTGGGCGAGCAGTACTTC
NA | few | TRBJ2-7 | TRBV7-8 | CASSLATGYEQYF | TGTGCCAGCAGCTTAGCGACAGGCTACGAGCAGTACTTC
NA | NA | TRBJ2-7 | TRBV6-2/TRBV6-3 | CASSIRDFSYEQYF | TGTGCCAGCAGTATCCGGGACTTCTCCTACGAGCAGTACTTC
NA | few | TRBJ2-1 | TRBV2 | CASKLERQYEQFF | TGTGCCAGCAAACTAGAAAGGCAATATGAGCAGTTCTTC
TRBD1 | NA | TRBJ1-1 | TRBV11-3 | CASRPRDRDEAFF | TGTGCCAGCAGGCCCCGGGACAGGGATGAAGCTTTCTTT
NA | NA | TRBJ1-2 | TRBV29-1 | CSVEGPGSYGYTF | TGCAGCGTTGAAGGGCCAGGAAGCTATGGCTACACCTTC
NA | NA | TRBJ2-3 | TRBV27 | CASSLAGVDTDTQYF | TGTGCCAGCAGTTTAGCGGGTGTCGACACGGATACGCAGTATTTT
NA | few | TRBJ2-7 | TRBV19 | CASSTGANPSYEQYF | TGTGCCAGTAGTACAGGGGCTAATCCCTCCTACGAGCAGTACTTC
TRBD2 | NA | TRBJ2-1 | TRBV9 | CASSVGGLAGHNEQFF | TGTGCCAGCAGCGTAGGGGGACTAGCGGGGCACAATGAGCAGTTCTTC
TRBD2 | NA | TRBJ2-1 | TRBV5-1 | CASSSMGLADVSYNEQFF | TGCGCCAGCAGCTCGATGGGACTAGCGGATGTCTCCTACAATGAGCAGTTCTTC
NA | NA | TRBJ1-4 | TRBV3-1/TRBV3-2 | CASSQAQAELFF | TGTGCCAGCAGCCAAGCACAGGCGGAACTGTTTTTT
TRBD2 | NA | TRBJ2-5 | TRBV9 | CASSPWTSGRSEETQYF | TGTGCCAGCAGCCCTTGGACTAGCGGGAGGTCCGAAGAGACCCAGTACTTC
TRBD1 | NA | TRBJ1-4 | TRBV28 | CASSLTGGATNEKLFF | TGTGCCAGCAGCCTGACAGGGGGCGCAACTAATGAAAAACTGTTTTTT
TRBD1 | NA | TRBJ1-1 | TRBV28 | CASSLTGENTEAFF | TGTGCCAGCAGTTTGACAGGGGAGAACACTGAAGCTTTCTTT
NA | NA | TRBJ1-6 | TRBV6-1 | CASSERPPQVDPPLHF | TGTGCCAGCAGTGAACGGCCACCACAGGTGGATCCACCCCTCCACTTT
TRBD1 | NA | TRBJ1-5 | TRBV3-1/TRBV3-2 | CASSWQGASQPQHF | TGTGCCAGCAGCTGGCAGGGGGCAAGTCAGCCCCAGCATTTT
NA | NA | TRBJ2-5 | TRBV19 | CASSIDWRARETQYF | TGTGCCAGTAGTATAGACTGGAGGGCTAGAGAGACCCAGTACTTC